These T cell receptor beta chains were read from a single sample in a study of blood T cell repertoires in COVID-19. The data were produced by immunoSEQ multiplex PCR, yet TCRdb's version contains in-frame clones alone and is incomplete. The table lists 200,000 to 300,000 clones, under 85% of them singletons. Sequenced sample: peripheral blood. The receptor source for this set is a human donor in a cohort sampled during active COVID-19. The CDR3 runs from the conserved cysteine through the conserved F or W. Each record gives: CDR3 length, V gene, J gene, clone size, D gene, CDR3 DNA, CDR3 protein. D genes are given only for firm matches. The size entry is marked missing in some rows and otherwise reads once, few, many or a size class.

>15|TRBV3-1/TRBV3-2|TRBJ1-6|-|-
TGTGCCAGCAGCCAAGCAGGGTATGGAAATTCACCCCTCCACTTT
CASSQAGYGNSPLHF
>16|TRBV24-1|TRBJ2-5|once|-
TGTGCCACCAGTGACCCCCCAAGGGGCGGCCAGGAGACCCAGTACTTC
CATSDPPRGGQETQYF
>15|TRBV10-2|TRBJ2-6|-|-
TGCGCCAGCAGTAGCGGTAGATCTGGGGCCAACGTCCTGACTTTC
CASSSGRSGANVLTF
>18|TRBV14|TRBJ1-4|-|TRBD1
TGTGCCAGCAGTCAAGAGCTTCCGGGACAGGGGAATAATGAAAAACTGTTTTTT
CASSQELPGQGNNEKLFF
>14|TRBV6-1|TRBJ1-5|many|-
TGTGCCAGCAGTGAAGGAAGGGAGAACTCGCCCCAGCATTTT
CASSEGRENSPQHF
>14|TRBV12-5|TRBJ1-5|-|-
TGTGCTAGTGGTTTTGGGGGCTGGGATCAGCCCCAGCATTTT
CASGFGGWDQPQHF
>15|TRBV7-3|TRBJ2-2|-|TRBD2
TGTGCCAGCAGCCCTGGGACTAGCACAGCCGGGGAGCTGTTTTTT
CASSPGTSTAGELFF
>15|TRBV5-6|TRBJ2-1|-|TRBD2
TGTGCCAGCAGATCAGGACTAGCGTCTTACAATGAGCAGTTCTTC
CASRSGLASYNEQFF
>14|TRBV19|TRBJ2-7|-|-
TGTGCCAGTAGTATGGTAGGCGGATCCTACGAGCAGTACTTC
CASSMVGGSYEQYF
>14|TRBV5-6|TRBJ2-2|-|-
TGTGCCAGCAGTCCTGACTGGAACACCGGGGAGCTGTTTTTT
CASSPDWNTGELFF
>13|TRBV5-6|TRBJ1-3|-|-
TGTGCCAGCAGCTTGCGGTCTGGAAACACCATATATTTT
CASSLRSGNTIYF
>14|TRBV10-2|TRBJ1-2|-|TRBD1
TGCGCCAGCAGTGAGACGGACAGGGGCCAGGGCTACACCTTC
CASSETDRGQGYTF
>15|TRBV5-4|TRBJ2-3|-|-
TGTGCCAGCAGCTCGGGCGCAGGGGACACAGATACGCAGTATTTT
CASSSGAGDTDTQYF
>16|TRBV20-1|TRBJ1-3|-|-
TGCAGTGCTAGTCGCGGGGGGCGAAGATCTGGAAACACCATATATTTT
CSASRGGRRSGNTIYF
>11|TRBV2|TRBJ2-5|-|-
TGTGCCAGCAGCGCGCAAGAGACCCAGTACTTC
CASSAQETQYF
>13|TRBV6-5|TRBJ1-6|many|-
TGTGCCAGCAAAAGGACAGTTAATTCACCCCTCCACTTT
CASKRTVNSPLHF
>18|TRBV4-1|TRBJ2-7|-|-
TGCGCCAGCAGCCAAGATCCGGCGAGGGGGAATTCCGTTCACGAGCAGTACTTC
CASSQDPARGNSVHEQYF
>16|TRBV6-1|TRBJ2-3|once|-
TGTGCCAGCAGTGAAGCGCTAGGCAATCACGCAGATACGCAGTATTTT
CASSEALGNHADTQYF
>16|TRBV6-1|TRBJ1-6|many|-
TGTGCCAGCAGTGAAAAGTTCCAGGTTTATAATTCACCCCTCCACTTT
CASSEKFQVYNSPLHF
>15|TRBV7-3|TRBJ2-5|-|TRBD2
TGTGCCAGCAGCTCGGGACTAGCGGGGCTAGAGACCCAGTACTTC
CASSSGLAGLETQYF
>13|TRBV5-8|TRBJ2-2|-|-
TGTGCCAGCAGCTTTCGGGGAACCGGGGAGCTGTTTTTT
CASSFRGTGELFF
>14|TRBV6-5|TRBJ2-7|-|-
TGTGCCAGCAGTTACCCGGGGAAGGAATACGAGCAGTACTTC
CASSYPGKEYEQYF
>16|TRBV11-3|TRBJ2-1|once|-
TGTGCCAGCAGCTCTAGTGGCGTTAATGGGGGGAATGAGCAGTTCTTC
CASSSSGVNGGNEQFF
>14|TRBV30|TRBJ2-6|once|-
TGTGCCTGGACCGAGAATCCTGGGGCCAACGTCCTGACTTTC
CAWTENPGANVLTF
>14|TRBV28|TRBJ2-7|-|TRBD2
TGTGCCAGCAGTTTGGTGCAAGCGGGAGGGGAGCAGTACTTC
CASSLVQAGGEQYF
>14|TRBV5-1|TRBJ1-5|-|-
TGCGCCAGCAGCTTAACCGGGGAGGGGCAGCCCCAGCATTTT
CASSLTGEGQPQHF
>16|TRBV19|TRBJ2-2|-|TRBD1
TGTGCCAGTAAAATGGACAGGGGAATAGGTACCGGGGAGCTGTTTTTT
CASKMDRGIGTGELFF
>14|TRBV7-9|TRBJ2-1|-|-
TGTGCCAGCAGCTACGGTTTTACGGAGAATGAGCAGTTCTTC
CASSYGFTENEQFF
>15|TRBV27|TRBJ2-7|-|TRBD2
TGTGCCAGCAACCCGATGGGCGGCGGGGGAAACGAGCAGTACTTC
CASNPMGGGGNEQYF
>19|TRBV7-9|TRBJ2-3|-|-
TGTGCCAGCAGCTTAGATCATCGACTCATCGTCGGAAGCACAGATACGCAGTATTTT
CASSLDHRLIVGSTDTQYF
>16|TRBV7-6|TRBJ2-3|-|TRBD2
TGTGCCAGCAGCTTAGGCGGGACTACTAGCACAGATACGCAGTATTTT
CASSLGGTTSTDTQYF
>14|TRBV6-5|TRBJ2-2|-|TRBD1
TGTGCCGGGGGTTGGGACAGGGGTACTCGGGAGCTGTTTTTT
CAGGWDRGTRELFF
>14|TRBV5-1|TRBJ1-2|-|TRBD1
TGCGCCAGCAGCCAGACAGGGGGGGCCTATGGCTACACCTTC
CASSQTGGAYGYTF
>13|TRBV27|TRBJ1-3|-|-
TGTGCCAGCAGTCACTATGGGGGAAACACCATATATTTT
CASSHYGGNTIYF
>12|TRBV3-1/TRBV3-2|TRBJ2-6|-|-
TGTGCCAGCAGAGCCGGGGCCAACGTCCTGACTTTC
CASRAGANVLTF
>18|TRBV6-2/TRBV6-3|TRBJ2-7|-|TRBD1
TGTGCCAGCAGTTACGCAAAGGACAGGCCTTCATTGTTCTCCGAGCAGTACTTC
CASSYAKDRPSLFSEQYF
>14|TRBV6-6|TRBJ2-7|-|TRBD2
TGTGCCAGCAGGGACGGGGGGGATCACAGCGAGCAGTACTTC
CASRDGGDHSEQYF
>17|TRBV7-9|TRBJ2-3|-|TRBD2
TGTGCCAGCAGCTTAGATGAAGCGGGAGGGCCGACAGATACGCAGTATTTT
CASSLDEAGGPTDTQYF
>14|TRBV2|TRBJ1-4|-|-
TGTGCCAGCAGTGAAGGCGTTATGGTGGAAAAACTGTTTTTT
CASSEGVMVEKLFF
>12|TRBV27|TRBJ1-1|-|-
TGTGCCAGCAGCAACATGAGGAGAGAAGCTTTCTTT
CASSNMRREAFF
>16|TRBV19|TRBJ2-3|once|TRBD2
TGTGCCAGTAGCCTCTCCCCGGGAGGGCCCCGGAATACGCAGTATTTT
CASSLSPGGPRNTQYF
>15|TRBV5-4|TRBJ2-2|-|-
TGTGCCAGCAGCTTAACTCAGGGCAATCCCGGGGAGCTGTTTTTT
CASSLTQGNPGELFF
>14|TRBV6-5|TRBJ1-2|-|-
TGTGCCAGTTCAATAGGGGCCCTAGGGTATGGCTACACCTTC
CASSIGALGYGYTF
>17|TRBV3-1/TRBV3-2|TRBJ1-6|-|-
TGTGCCAGCAGCCACGGTCCGTCGAGCTCCTATAATTCACCCCTCCACTTT
CASSHGPSSSYNSPLHF
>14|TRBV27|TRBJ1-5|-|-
TGTGCCAGCAGTTTGAACGGGAACAATCAGCCCCAGCATTTT
CASSLNGNNQPQHF
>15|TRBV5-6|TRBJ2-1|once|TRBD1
TGTGCCAGCAGCATCGGACAGGGGAACTACAATGAGCAGTTCTTC
CASSIGQGNYNEQFF
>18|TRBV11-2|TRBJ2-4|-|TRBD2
TGTGCCAGCAGCTTAGACCTTAGCGGGAGACTAGCCAAAAACATTCAGTACTTC
CASSLDLSGRLAKNIQYF
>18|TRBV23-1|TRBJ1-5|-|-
TGCGCCAGCAGTCCTGGGTTTTTATCGGAGGGGAGCAATCAGCCCCAGCATTTT
CASSPGFLSEGSNQPQHF
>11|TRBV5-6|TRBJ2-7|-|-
TGTGCCAGCAGCCGGAGTTACGAGCAGTACTTC
CASSRSYEQYF
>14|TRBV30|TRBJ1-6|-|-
TGTGCCTGGAGTGTAAATATTCATAATTCACCCCTCCACTTT
CAWSVNIHNSPLHF
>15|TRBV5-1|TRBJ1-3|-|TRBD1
TGCGCCAGCAGCTTGGGGACAGGGAGAGGAAACACCATATATTTT
CASSLGTGRGNTIYF
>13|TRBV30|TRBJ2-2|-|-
TGTGCCTGGAGTGTATTAGCTGGTGGGGAGCTGTTTTTT
CAWSVLAGGELFF
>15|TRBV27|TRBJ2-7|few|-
TGTGCCAGCAGTTTCCAGGGAGGTCTGGGATACGAGCAGTACTTC
CASSFQGGLGYEQYF
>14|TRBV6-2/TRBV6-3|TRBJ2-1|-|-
TGTGCCAGCAGTTATTACGGCGGGAATGGCGAGCAGTTCTTC
CASSYYGGNGEQFF
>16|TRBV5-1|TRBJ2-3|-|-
TGCGCCAGCAGCTTCCGGTCCCTTATGAGCACAGATACGCAGTATTTT
CASSFRSLMSTDTQYF
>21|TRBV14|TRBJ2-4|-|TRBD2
TGTGCCAGCAGCCACTTAAACGGGACTAGAGTCCCCCTACTAGCCAAAAACATTCAGTACTTC
CASSHLNGTRVPLLAKNIQYF
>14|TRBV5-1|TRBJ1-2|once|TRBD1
TGCGCCAGCAGCATAGGACAGGGTGCTATGAGCTACACCTTC
CASSIGQGAMSYTF
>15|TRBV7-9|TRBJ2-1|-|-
TGTGCCAGCAGCCGCGGGGCGGGAAGATACAATGAGCAGTTCTTC
CASSRGAGRYNEQFF
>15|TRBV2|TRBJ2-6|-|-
TGTGCCAGCAGTGAGAGTGGCTCTGGGGCCAACGTCCTGACTTTC
CASSESGSGANVLTF